The 9 T cell receptor beta chains in this list originate from one sample, sequenced in a study of human T cells and chemical hapten exposure. TCRdb itself ran the RACE reads through MiXCR, one entry per CDR3 protein. The profile shows 35,000 to 45,000 distinct CDR3 sequences, about 13% of them singletons. Described time point: patch test 3, about 24 weeks after DPC sensitization. Treatment defined: therapeutic diphenylcyclopropenone sensitization with weekly scalp DPC. The authors' total RNA extraction used unfractionated whole blood. The input for sequencing was whole blood, taken in connection with sensitization to the hapten diphenylcyclopropenone (DPC). These receptors were taken from a woman aged 40 to 49 with alopecia areata. Some clones in this sample may be carry-over from other donors' samples.

The chain recombines TRBV12-3 or TRBV12-4 with TRBJ2-1; possible D gene TRBD1, 6 bases. This CDR3 contains 14 residues. V lost 3 bases, J lost 2 bases, and 8 bases lay in between. The CDR3 is CASSLPGAYNEQFF. CDR3 in DNA: TGTGCCAGCAGTTTGCCAGGGGCCTACAATGAGCAGTTCTTC.

V and J are TRBV4-2 and TRBJ2-2; D gene ambiguous. The length of the CDR3 is 16 residues. Germline V gene data show CDR1 as LGHNA and CDR2 as YNFKEQ. Trimming removed 1 base at V and 3 bases at J, with 12 bases between. The CDR3 sequence: CASSQAPLRDTGELFF. The CDR3 DNA reads TGTGCCAGCAGCCAAGCGCCCCTACGCGACACCGGGGAGCTGTTTTTT.

V gene TRBV2 combines with J gene TRBJ2-2; unclear D gene. Trimming pared 7 bases from V and 0 bases from J, leaving 3 bases between. The CDR3 has 12 residues. CDR1 SNHLY and CDR2 FYNNEI come from the germline V gene. CDR3 bases: TGTGCCAGCACCGCGAACACCGGGGAGCTGTTTTTT. Its translation: CASTANTGELFF.

This clonotype was picked up many times. The chain joins TRBV29-1 to TRBJ2-7, with D perhaps matching TRBD2 (5 bases). Germline CDR1 SQVTM, CDR2 ANQGSEA. This CDR3 has 12 residues. Trimming took 4 bases from V and 6 from J, leaving 13 bases between them. The CDR3 nucleotides are TGCAGCGTTGGCCACCTCGGAGGCGAGCAGTACTTC. Translating gives CSVGHLGGEQYF.

The CDR3 loop is CASSDRDAAYYEQYF. CDR3 sequence (DNA): TGTGCCAGCAGCGACCGGGACGCAGCCTACTACGAGCAGTACTTC. The chain employs TRBV9 and TRBJ2-7; either TRBD1 or TRBD2 may fit D (5 bases each). The CDR3 has 15 residues. Germline V gives CDR1 SGDLS, CDR2 YYNGEE. With 3 bases removed from V and 3 bases from J, the gap between germline ends came to 16 bases.

This clonotype was counted many times. This chain connects TRBV5-1 to TRBJ2-5, with D tentatively TRBD1 (6 bases). The germline gives CDR1 SGHRS, CDR2 YFSETQ. The CDR3 sequence is 16 residues long. V was shortened by 4 bases and J by 4 bases, with 20 bases between the two germline ends. CDR3 DNA: TGCGCCAGCAGCACCGGCCATGAGACAGGCGGAGAGACCCAGTACTTC. Its translation is CASSTGHETGGETQYF.

This clonotype was detected ten times or more. The V and J genes are TRBV7-9 and TRBJ1-2, with D unclear. The V gene lost 6 bases and the J gene lost 6 bases, with 11 bases spanning the gap. CDR3 length equals 12 residues. Germline assignment: CDR1 SEHNR and CDR2 FQNEAQ (reference sequence). The DNA for the CDR3 is TGTGCCAGCAGTCTGGGAATCGATGGCTACACCTTC. Encoded protein: CASSLGIDGYTF.

This clonotype was counted at least ten times. One end of the junction fails to match germline, which may point to a read error. The chain links TRBV7-7 to TRBJ2-1; TRBD2 matches at 7 bases. CDR1 and CDR2 (germline): SSHAT, FNYEAQ (reference sequence). This CDR3 has 14 residues. The CDR3 is CASSPSAGNNEQFF. CDR3 sequence (DNA): TGTGCTAGCAGCCCCTCAGCGGGAAATAATGAGCAGTTCTTC.

This chain uses TRBV28 with TRBJ1-5; maybe TRBD1 (6 bases). CDR3 length: 17 residues. Per the germline V gene, CDR1 is MDHEN and CDR2 is SYDVKM. Between the trimmed V and J ends, which lost 5 bases and 1 base, there was a span of 18 bases. The CDR3 spells CASSPGVWGASNQPQHF. The CDR3 DNA reads TGTGCCAGCAGTCCCGGAGTTTGGGGGGCAAGCAATCAGCCCCAGCATTTT.